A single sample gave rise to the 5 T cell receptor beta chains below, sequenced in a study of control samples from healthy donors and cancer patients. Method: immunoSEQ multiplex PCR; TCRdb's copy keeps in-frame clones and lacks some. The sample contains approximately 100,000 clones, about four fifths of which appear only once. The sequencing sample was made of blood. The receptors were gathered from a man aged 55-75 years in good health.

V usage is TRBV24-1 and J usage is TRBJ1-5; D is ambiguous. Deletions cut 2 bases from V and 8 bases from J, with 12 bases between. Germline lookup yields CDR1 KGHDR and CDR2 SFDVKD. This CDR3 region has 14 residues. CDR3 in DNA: TGTGCCACCAGTGATTCAGTGGGTCCGGAGCCCCAGCATTTT. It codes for CATSDSVGPEPQHF.

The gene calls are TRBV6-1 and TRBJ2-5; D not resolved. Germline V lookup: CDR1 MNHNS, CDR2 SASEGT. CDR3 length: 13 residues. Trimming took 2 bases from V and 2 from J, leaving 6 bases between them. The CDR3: CASSEWQQETQYF. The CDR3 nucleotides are TGTGCCAGCAGTGAATGGCAACAAGAGACCCAGTACTTC.

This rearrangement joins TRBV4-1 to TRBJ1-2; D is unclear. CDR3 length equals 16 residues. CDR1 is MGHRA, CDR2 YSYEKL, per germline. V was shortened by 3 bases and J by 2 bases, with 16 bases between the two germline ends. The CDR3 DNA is TGCGCCAGCAGCCACGGCATAACGGGCACCAACTATGGCTACACCTTC. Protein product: CASSHGITGTNYGYTF.

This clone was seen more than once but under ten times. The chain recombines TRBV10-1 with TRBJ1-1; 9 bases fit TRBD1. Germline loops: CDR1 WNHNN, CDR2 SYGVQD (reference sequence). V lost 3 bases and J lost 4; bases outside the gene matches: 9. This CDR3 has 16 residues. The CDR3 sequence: CASSDPGQGPPTEAFF. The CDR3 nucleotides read TGCGCCAGCAGTGACCCGGGACAGGGCCCCCCCACTGAAGCTTTCTTT.

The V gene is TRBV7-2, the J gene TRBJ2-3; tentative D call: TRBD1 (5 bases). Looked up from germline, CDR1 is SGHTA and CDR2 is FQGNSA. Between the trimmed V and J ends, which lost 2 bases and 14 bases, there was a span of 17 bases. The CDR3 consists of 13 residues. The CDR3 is CASSLRQRTGRYF. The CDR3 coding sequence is TGTGCCAGCAGCTTAAGACAGCGCACCGGGCGGTATTTT.